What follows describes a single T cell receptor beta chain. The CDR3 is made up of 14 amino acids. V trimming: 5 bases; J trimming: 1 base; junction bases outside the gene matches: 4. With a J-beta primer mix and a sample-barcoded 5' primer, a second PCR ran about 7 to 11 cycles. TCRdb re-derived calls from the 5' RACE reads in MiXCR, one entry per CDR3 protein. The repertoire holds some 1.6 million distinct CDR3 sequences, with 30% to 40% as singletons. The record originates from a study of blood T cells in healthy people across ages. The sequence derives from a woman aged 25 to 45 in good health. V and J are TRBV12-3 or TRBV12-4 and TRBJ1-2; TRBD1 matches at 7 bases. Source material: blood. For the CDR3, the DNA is TGTGCCAGCAGTGCCTGGGACAGTAACTATGGCTACACCTTC. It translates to CASSAWDSNYGYTF.